This T cell receptor (beta chain) was recovered during a study of blood T cell repertoires in COVID-19. Method: immunoSEQ multiplex PCR; TCRdb's copy keeps in-frame clones and lacks some. The sample contains about 94,000 clones, 80% of which appear only once. The trim removed 2 bases at V and 0 bases at J, leaving 4 bases unmatched. This CDR3 spans 15 amino acids. Germline V CDR1 and CDR2: SGHRS, YFSETQ. This clone came up once. V is TRBV5-1 and J is TRBJ2-7; 8 bases line up with TRBD1. The source of this sequence is a human donor in a cohort sampled during active COVID-19. The sequenced material came from peripheral blood. The CDR3 region is CASSFGQGASYEQYF. The DNA of the CDR3 is TGCGCCAGCAGCTTTGGACAGGGCGCCTCCTACGAGCAGTACTTC.